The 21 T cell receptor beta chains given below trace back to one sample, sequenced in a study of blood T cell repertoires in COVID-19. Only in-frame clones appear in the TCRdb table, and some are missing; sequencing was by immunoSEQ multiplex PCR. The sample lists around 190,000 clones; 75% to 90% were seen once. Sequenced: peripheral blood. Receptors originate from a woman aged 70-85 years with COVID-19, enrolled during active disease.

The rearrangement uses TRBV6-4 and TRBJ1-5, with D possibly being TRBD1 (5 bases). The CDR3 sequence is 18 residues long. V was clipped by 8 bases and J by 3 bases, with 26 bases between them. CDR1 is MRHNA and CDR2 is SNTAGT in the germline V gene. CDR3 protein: CASWEWWAGRRPNQPQHF. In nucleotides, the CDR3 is TGTGCCAGCTGGGAGTGGTGGGCAGGGAGGAGACCCAATCAGCCCCAGCATTTT.

Here the CDR3 reads CASSLTTSGLNTGELFF. The CDR3 DNA is TGTGCCAGCAGCTTAACGACTAGCGGGCTGAACACCGGGGAGCTGTTTTTT. This chain links TRBV11-3 with TRBJ2-2; TRBD2 aligns across 10 bases. In germline, CDR1 is SGHNT, CDR2 YENEEA. This CDR3 has 17 residues. V lost 2 bases, J lost 1 base, and 4 bases stayed unmatched.

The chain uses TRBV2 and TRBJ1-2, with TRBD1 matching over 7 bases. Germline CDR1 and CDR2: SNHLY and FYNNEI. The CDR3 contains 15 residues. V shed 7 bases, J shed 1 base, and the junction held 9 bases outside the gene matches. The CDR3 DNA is TGTGCCAGCAACCAAAGGGCAGGGGGTAACTATGGCTACACCTTC. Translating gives CASNQRAGGNYGYTF.

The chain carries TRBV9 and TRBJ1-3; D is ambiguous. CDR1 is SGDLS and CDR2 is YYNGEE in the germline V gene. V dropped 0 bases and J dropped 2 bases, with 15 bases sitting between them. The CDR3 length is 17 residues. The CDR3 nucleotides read TGTGCCAGCAGCGTAGAGGGCCTAAGGACTCCTGGAAACACCATATATTTT. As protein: CASSVEGLRTPGNTIYF.

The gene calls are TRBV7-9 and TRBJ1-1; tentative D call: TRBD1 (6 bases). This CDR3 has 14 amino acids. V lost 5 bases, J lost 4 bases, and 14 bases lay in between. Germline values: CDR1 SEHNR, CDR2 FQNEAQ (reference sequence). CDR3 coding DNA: TGTGCCAGCAGCCGACAGGTAGAGGGCACTGAAGCTTTCTTT. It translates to CASSRQVEGTEAFF.

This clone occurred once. The CDR3 DNA reads as TGTGCCTGGAGTGGGACAGGGGGATTTTTTTTATCACCCCTCCACTTT. It is translated as CAWSGTGGFFLSPLHF. J is TRBJ1-6 and V is TRBV30; 10 bases line up with TRBD1. Trimming at V came to 1 base and at J to 10 bases, leaving 10 bases not matched to a gene. The germline gives CDR1 GTSNPN, CDR2 SVGIG (reference sequence). This CDR3 region has 16 residues. Full variable domain (rest looked up from reference TRBV30 and TRBJ1-6): SQTIHQWPATLVQPVGSPLSLECTVEGTSNPNLYWYRQAAGRGLQLLFYSVGIGQISSEVPQNLSASRPQDRQFILSSKKLLLSDSGFYLCAWSGTGGFFLSPLHFGNGTRLTVT.

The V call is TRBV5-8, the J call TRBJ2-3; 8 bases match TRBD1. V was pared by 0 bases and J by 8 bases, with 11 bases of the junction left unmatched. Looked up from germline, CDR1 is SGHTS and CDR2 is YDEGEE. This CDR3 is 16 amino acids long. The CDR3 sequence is CASSLVTGQGFGTQYF. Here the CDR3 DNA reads TGTGCCAGCAGCTTGGTCACAGGACAGGGCTTTGGTACGCAGTATTTT.

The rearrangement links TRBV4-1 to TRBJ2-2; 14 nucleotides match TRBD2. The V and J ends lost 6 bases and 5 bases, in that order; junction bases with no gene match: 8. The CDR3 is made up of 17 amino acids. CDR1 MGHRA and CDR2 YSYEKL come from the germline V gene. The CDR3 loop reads CASSLGLAGVGTGELFF. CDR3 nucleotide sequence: TGCGCCAGCAGTCTGGGACTAGCGGGAGTCGGGACCGGGGAGCTGTTTTTT.

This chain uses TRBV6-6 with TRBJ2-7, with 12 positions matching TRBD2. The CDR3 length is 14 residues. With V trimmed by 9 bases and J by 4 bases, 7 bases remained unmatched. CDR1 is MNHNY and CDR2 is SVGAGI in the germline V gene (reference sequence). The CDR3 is CASRLAGVEYEQYF. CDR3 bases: TGTGCCAGTCGACTAGCGGGAGTCGAGTACGAGCAGTACTTC.

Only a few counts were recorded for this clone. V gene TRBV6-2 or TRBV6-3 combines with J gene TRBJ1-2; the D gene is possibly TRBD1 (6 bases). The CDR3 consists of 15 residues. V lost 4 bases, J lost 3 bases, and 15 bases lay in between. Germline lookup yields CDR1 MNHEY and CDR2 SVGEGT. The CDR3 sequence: CASSSRSQGDYGYTF. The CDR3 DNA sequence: TGTGCCAGCAGTTCTCGCTCACAGGGAGACTATGGCTACACCTTC.

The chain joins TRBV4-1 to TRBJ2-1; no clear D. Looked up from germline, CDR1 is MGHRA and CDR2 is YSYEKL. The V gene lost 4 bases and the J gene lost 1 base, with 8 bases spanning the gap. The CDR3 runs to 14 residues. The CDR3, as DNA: TGCGCCAGCAGCCGGAGTGGGTCCTACAATGAGCAGTTCTTC. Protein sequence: CASSRSGSYNEQFF.

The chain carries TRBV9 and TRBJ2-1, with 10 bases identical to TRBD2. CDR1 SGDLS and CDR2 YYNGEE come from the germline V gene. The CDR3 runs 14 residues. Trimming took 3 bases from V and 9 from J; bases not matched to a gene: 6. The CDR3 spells CASSASGSVGEQFF. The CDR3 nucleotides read TGTGCCAGCAGCGCTAGCGGGAGCGTAGGTGAGCAGTTCTTC. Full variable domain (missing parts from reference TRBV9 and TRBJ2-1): DSGVTQTPKHLITATGQRVTLRCSPRSGDLSVYWYQQSLDQGLQFLIQYYNGEERAKGNILERFSAQQFPDLHSELNLSSLELGDSALYFCASSASGSVGEQFFGPGTRLTVL.

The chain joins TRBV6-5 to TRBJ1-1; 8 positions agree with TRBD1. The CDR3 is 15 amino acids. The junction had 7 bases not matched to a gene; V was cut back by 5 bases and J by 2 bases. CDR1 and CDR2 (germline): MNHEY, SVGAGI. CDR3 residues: CASSRQGARNTEAFF. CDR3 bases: TGTGCCAGCAGTCGGCAGGGGGCACGAAACACTGAAGCTTTCTTT.

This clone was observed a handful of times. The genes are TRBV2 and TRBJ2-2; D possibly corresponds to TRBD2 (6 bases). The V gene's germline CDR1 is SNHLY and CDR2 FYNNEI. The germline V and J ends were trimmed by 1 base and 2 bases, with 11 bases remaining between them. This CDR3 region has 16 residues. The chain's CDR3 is CASSEVGGRNTGELFF. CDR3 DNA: TGTGCCAGCAGTGAAGTAGGAGGGCGTAACACCGGGGAGCTGTTTTTT.

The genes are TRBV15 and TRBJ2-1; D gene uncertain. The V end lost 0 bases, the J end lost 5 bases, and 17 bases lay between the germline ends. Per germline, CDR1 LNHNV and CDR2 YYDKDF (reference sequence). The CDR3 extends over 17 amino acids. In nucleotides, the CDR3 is TGTGCCACCAGCAGAGATGGTCCCGTGTTTAGAGACAATGAGCAGTTCTTC. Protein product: CATSRDGPVFRDNEQFF.

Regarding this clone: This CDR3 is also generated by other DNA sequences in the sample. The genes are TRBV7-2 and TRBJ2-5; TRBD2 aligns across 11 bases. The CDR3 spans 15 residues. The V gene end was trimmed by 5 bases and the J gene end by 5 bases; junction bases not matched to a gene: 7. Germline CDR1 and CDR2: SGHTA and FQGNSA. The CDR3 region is CASSPTSGRQETQYF. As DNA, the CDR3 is TGTGCCAGCAGCCCTACTAGCGGGAGACAGGAGACCCAGTACTTC.

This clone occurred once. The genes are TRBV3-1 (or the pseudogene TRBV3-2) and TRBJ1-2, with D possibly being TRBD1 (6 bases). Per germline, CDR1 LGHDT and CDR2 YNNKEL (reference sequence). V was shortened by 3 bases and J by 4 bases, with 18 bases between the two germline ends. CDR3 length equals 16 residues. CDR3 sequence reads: CASSHQGSQGVYGYTF. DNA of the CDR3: TGTGCCAGCAGCCATCAGGGGAGCCAGGGCGTCTATGGCTACACCTTC.

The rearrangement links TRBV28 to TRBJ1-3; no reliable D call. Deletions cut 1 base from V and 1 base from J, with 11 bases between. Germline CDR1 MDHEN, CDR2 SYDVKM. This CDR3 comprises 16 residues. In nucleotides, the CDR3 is TGTGCCAGCAGTTTATATTACAGAGGGTCTGGAAACACCATATATTTT. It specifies CASSLYYRGSGNTIYF.

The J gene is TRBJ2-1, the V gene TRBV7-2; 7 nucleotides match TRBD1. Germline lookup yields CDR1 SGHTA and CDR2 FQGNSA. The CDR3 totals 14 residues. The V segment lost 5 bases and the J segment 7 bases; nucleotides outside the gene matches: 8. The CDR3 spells CASSRQGARNEQFF. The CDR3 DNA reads TGTGCCAGCAGCAGACAGGGAGCGAGGAATGAGCAGTTCTTC.

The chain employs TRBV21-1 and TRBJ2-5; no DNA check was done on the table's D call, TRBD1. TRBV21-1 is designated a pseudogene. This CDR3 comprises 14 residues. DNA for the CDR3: TGTGCCAGCAGCAAAGGCTTCAGGGAAGAGACCCAGTACTTC. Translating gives CASSKGFREETQYF.

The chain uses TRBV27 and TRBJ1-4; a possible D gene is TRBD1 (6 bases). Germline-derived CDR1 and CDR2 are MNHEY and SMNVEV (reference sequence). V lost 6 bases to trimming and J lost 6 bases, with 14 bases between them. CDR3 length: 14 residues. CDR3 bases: TGTGCCAGCAGGTACAGGTCAGGGGATGAAAAACTGTTTTTT. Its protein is CASRYRSGDEKLFF.